Below are 20 T cell receptor beta chains sequenced from a single sample in a study of blood T cell repertoires in COVID-19. The method was immunoSEQ multiplex PCR; TCRdb's version includes in-frame clones alone and lacks a portion of them. This table holds approximately 200,000 clones, approximately 75% found once. The sequenced material came from PBMCs or T cells enriched from blood (not recorded which). The receptors here all came from a man aged 35 to 55 who had recovered from COVID-19.

The CDR3 here is CASSPQRNYGYTF. As DNA, the CDR3 is TGTGCCAGCAGCCCACAGAGAAACTATGGCTACACCTTC. The V call is TRBV7-3, the J call TRBJ1-2; unclear D gene. Germline V gene lookup returns CDR1 SGHTA and CDR2 FQGTGA. The CDR3 is 13 residues long. Trimming removed 5 bases from V and 2 bases from J, with 9 bases in between.

V gene TRBV19 combines with J gene TRBJ2-2, with no clear D. The V end lost 7 bases, the J end lost 3 bases, and 9 bases lay between the germline ends. This CDR3 comprises 13 residues. The V gene's germline CDR1 is LNHDA and CDR2 SQIVND (reference sequence). The CDR3: CASNSGYTGELFF. CDR3 nucleotide sequence: TGTGCCAGTAACTCAGGTTACACCGGGGAGCTGTTTTTT.

The rearrangement joins TRBV14 to TRBJ2-1, with 9 bases identical to TRBD1. Germline CDR1 reads SGHDN; CDR2 reads FVKESK. This CDR3 is built from 17 residues. With 1 base clipped from V and 8 bases from J, the junction kept 12 bases outside the gene matches. Here the CDR3 reads CASSQATGTGTFYEQFF. The CDR3 DNA is TGTGCCAGCAGCCAAGCCACCGGGACAGGGACTTTCTATGAGCAGTTCTTC.

This chain links TRBV27 with TRBJ1-5; TRBD1 might be the D (6 bases). Germline V lookup: CDR1 MNHEY, CDR2 SMNVEV (reference sequence). This CDR3 is built from 16 residues. Trimming left V 3 bases short and J 0 bases short, with 12 bases between. For the CDR3, the DNA is TGTGCCAGCAGTTTGAAGGCAGGGGCTAGCAATCAGCCCCAGCATTTT. As protein: CASSLKAGASNQPQHF.

This chain links TRBV10-3 with TRBJ2-7, with a possible D match to TRBD2 (5 bases). Germline CDR1 reads ENHRY; CDR2 reads SYGVKD. The CDR3 has 13 residues. Trimming left V 4 bases short and J 0 bases short, with 7 bases between. The chain's CDR3 is CAISGGNSYEQYF. Written as DNA, the CDR3 is TGTGCCATCAGTGGAGGGAACTCCTACGAGCAGTACTTC.

The J gene is TRBJ1-2, the V gene TRBV7-8, with TRBD1 matching 7 bases. V lost 0 bases, J lost 2 bases, and 3 bases stayed unmatched. This CDR3 is built from 15 residues. Germline lookup yields CDR1 SGHVS and CDR2 FQNEAQ. As DNA, the CDR3 is TGTGCCAGCAGCTTAGCTGTGGGACAGAACTATGGCTACACCTTC. Its protein product is CASSLAVGQNYGYTF.

This chain links TRBV28 with TRBJ1-6; D gene uncertain. V was shortened by 1 base and J by 0 bases, with 7 bases between the two germline ends. CDR3 length: 16 residues. Germline loops: CDR1 MDHEN, CDR2 SYDVKM. CDR3 in amino acids: CASSLSESSYNSPLHF. The CDR3 DNA is TGTGCCAGCAGTTTATCGGAGAGCTCCTATAATTCACCCCTCCACTTT.

This sequence joins TRBV7-9 and TRBJ1-1; D is uncertain. Per germline, CDR1 SEHNR and CDR2 FQNEAQ (reference sequence). The CDR3 consists of 14 residues. Trimming left V 2 bases short and J 5 bases short, with 12 bases between. CDR3 residues: CASSLNRAGTEAFF. In DNA form, the CDR3 reads TGTGCCAGCAGCTTAAATCGTGCAGGAACTGAAGCTTTCTTT.

This chain uses TRBV20-1 with TRBJ1-1; no reliable D call. Per the germline V gene, CDR1 is DFQATT and CDR2 is SNEGSKA (reference sequence). This CDR3 is built from 11 residues. Trimming took 6 bases from V and 8 from J, leaving 13 bases between them. CDR3: CSALYQVEAFF. The DNA for the CDR3 is TGCAGTGCCTTGTATCAGGTCGAAGCTTTCTTT.

This clone was seen many times. The gene calls are TRBV11-2 and TRBJ2-5; 7 bases match TRBD1. Unmatched junction bases numbered 0, after V lost 2 bases and J lost 3 bases. CDR3 length equals 13 residues. Per the germline V gene, CDR1 is SGHAT and CDR2 is FQNNGV. DNA for the CDR3: TGTGCCAGCAGCTTAACAGGGGAAGAGACCCAGTACTTC. Protein sequence: CASSLTGEETQYF. The whole variable domain, remainder taken from reference TRBV11-2 and TRBJ2-5, is EAGVAQSPRYKIIEKRQSVAFWCNPISGHATLYWYQQILGQGPKLLIQFQNNGVVDDSQLPKDRFSAERLKGVDSTLKIQPAKLEDSAVYLCASSLTGEETQYFGPGTRLLVL.

J is TRBJ1-2 and V is TRBV29-1; 10 nucleotides match TRBD1. J lost 3 bases, V lost 6 bases, and 1 base had no gene match. Germline V CDR1 and CDR2: SQVTM, ANQGSEA. This CDR3 is built from 12 residues. Here the CDR3 reads CSVGQGDYGYTF. DNA for the CDR3: TGCAGCGTAGGACAGGGGGACTATGGCTACACCTTC.

Only a few counts were recorded for this clone. This chain connects TRBV7-2 to TRBJ1-1; D is perhaps TRBD1 (6 bases). CDR3 length: 14 amino acids. Trimming left V 6 bases short and J 4 bases short, with 15 bases between. Per germline, CDR1 SGHTA and CDR2 FQGNSA. CDR3 in amino acids: CASRTRGLSTEAFF. CDR3 bases: TGTGCCAGCAGGACCAGGGGATTGAGCACTGAAGCTTTCTTT.

The V and J genes are TRBV11-3 and TRBJ2-2, with a tentative D call TRBD1 (6 bases). The CDR3 runs 15 residues. The germline V and J ends were trimmed by 5 bases and 5 bases, with 15 bases remaining between them. The V gene's germline CDR1 is SGHNT and CDR2 YENEEA. The CDR3 DNA reads as TGTGCCAGCAGCCGCCGGGCAGGGGAAACCGGGGAGCTGTTTTTT. Encoded protein: CASSRRAGETGELFF.

J is TRBJ1-1 and V is TRBV5-8, with D perhaps TRBD1 (5 bases). Germline CDR1 reads SGHTS; CDR2 reads YDEGEE. V was trimmed by 4 bases and J by 0 bases, leaving 16 bases between them. This CDR3 has 16 amino acids. The CDR3 loop is CASSLGQGRMNTEAFF. In DNA form, the CDR3 reads TGTGCCAGCAGCCTTGGGCAGGGTAGGATGAACACTGAAGCTTTCTTT.

The J gene is TRBJ2-7, the V gene TRBV12-5, with D possibly TRBD2 on 6 matching bases. The germline V gene encodes CDR1 LGHNT and CDR2 FRNRAP. CDR3 length: 14 amino acids. Trimming shortened V by 2 bases and J by 4 bases, and 12 bases separated the two germline ends. The CDR3 nucleotides are TGTGCTAGTGGTTTGAGGCGGGACCCTTACGAGCAGTACTTC. As protein: CASGLRRDPYEQYF.

The rearrangement links TRBV5-6 to TRBJ1-1; a weak D match, TRBD1 (6 bases). The length of the CDR3 is 13 residues. Per germline, CDR1 SGHDT and CDR2 YYEEEE. Trimming removed 4 bases at V and 0 bases at J, with 7 bases between. CDR3 protein: CASSPGVNTEAFF. The CDR3 DNA sequence: TGTGCCAGCAGCCCAGGGGTGAACACTGAAGCTTTCTTT. Using reference TRBV5-6 and TRBJ1-1 for the parts outside the CDR3, the full variable domain is DAGVTQSPTHLIKTRGQQVTLRCSPKSGHDTVSWYQQALGQGPQFIFQYYEEEERQRGNFPDRFSGHQFPNYSSELNVNALLLGDSALYLCASSPGVNTEAFFGQGTRLTVV.

This chain uses TRBV5-1 with TRBJ2-1; 14 nucleotides match TRBD2. The V gene end was trimmed by 4 bases and the J gene end by 1 base; junction bases not matched to a gene: 7. The germline gives CDR1 SGHRS, CDR2 YFSETQ. The CDR3 is 18 amino acids. Here the CDR3 reads CASSLPGLAGASYNEQFF. In DNA form, the CDR3 reads TGCGCCAGCAGCCTTCCGGGACTAGCGGGGGCTTCCTACAATGAGCAGTTCTTC.

V usage is TRBV25-1 and J usage is TRBJ1-1; D uncertain. The CDR3 consists of 12 residues. Trimming took 3 bases from V and 7 from J, leaving 9 bases between them. Germline loops: CDR1 MGHDK, CDR2 SYGVNS. The CDR3 region is CASSELGGEAFF. As DNA, the CDR3 is TGTGCCAGCAGTGAGTTAGGCGGTGAAGCTTTCTTT.

The chain combines TRBV5-1 with TRBJ2-2, with D hard to call. The V gene lost 2 bases and the J gene lost 6 bases, with 8 bases spanning the gap. The germline CDR1 and CDR2 sequences are SGHRS and YFSETQ. CDR3 length: 13 residues. Written as DNA, the CDR3 is TGCGCCAGCAGCTTTCGGTCGCCCGGGGAGCTGTTTTTT. Its translation is CASSFRSPGELFF.

The rearrangement links TRBV2 to TRBJ1-2; 7 bases are a match to TRBD1. Germline CDR1 is SNHLY and CDR2 is FYNNEI. The junction had 5 bases not matched to a gene; V was cut back by 7 bases and J by 9 bases. This CDR3 has 11 amino acids. Here the CDR3 DNA reads TGTGCCAGCATCCGGACAGGCAGCTACACCTTC. Translating it yields CASIRTGSYTF. The full variable domain, in which reference TRBV2 and TRBJ1-2 provide the parts outside the CDR3, is EPEVTQTPSHQVTQMGQEVILRCVPISNHLYFYWYRQILGQKVEFLVSFYNNEISEKSEIFDDQFSVERPDGSNFTLKIRSTKLEDSAMYFCASIRTGSYTFGSGTRLTVV.